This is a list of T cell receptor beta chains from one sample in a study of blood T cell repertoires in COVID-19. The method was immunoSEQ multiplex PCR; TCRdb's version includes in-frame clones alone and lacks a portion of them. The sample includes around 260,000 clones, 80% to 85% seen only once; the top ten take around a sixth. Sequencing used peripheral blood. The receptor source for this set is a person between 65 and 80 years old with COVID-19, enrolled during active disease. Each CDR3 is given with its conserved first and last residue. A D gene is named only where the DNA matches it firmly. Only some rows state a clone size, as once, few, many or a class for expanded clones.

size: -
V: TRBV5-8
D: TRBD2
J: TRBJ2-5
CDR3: CASSLLAGALLEVQYF
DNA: TGTGCCAGCAGCTTACTAGCGGGAGCCCTTCTGGAGGTCCAGTACTTC

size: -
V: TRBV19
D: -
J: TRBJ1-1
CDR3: CASSKILWGPGQLNTEAFF
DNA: TGTGCCAGTAGTAAAATCCTATGGGGACCGGGACAACTGAACACTGAAGCTTTCTTT

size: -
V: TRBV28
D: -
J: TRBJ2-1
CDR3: CASSTLRGSGYNEQFF
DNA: TGTGCCAGCAGTACCCTCCGGGGTTCGGGCTACAATGAGCAGTTCTTC

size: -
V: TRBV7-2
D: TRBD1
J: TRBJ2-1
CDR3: CASSQDRANEQFF
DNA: TGTGCCAGCAGCCAGGACAGGGCTAATGAGCAGTTCTTC

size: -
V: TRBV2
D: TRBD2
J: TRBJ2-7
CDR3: CASSAVASGTYEQYF
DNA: TGTGCCAGCAGTGCGGTGGCTAGCGGGACATACGAGCAGTACTTC

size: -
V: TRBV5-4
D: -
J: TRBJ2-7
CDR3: CASSLHGAYEQYF
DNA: TGTGCCAGCAGCTTGCACGGGGCCTACGAGCAGTACTTC

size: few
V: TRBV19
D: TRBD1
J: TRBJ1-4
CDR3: CASSTTGVLEKLFF
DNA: TGTGCCAGTAGTACAACAGGGGTTCTGGAAAAACTGTTTTTT

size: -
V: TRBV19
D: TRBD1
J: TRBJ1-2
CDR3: CASSTGQGAYGYTF
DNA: TGTGCCAGTAGTACCGGACAGGGAGCCTATGGCTACACCTTC

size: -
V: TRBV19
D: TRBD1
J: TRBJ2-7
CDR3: CASSQWDRDFRGAYEQYF
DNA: TGTGCCAGTAGTCAGTGGGACAGGGACTTCCGGGGGGCCTACGAGCAGTACTTC

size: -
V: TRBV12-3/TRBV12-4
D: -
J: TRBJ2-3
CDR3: CASTLAGADTQYF
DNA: TGTGCCAGCACTCTCGCAGGGGCAGATACGCAGTATTTT

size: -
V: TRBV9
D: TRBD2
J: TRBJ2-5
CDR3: CASSATAPGLAGQETQYF
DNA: TGTGCCAGCAGCGCAACCGCCCCGGGACTAGCGGGACAAGAGACCCAGTACTTC

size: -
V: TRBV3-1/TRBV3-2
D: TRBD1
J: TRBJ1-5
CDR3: CASSLLDRGPYSNQPQHF
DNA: TGTGCCAGCAGCCTCCTGGACAGGGGGCCCTATAGCAATCAGCCCCAGCATTTT

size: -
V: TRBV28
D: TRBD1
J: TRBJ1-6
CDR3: CASSYPVGTEINNSPLHF
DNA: TGTGCCAGCAGCTACCCAGTTGGGACAGAGATTAATAATTCACCCCTCCACTTT

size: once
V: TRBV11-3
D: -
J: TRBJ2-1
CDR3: CASSLGLYNEQFF
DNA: TGTGCCAGCAGCTTAGGACTGTACAATGAGCAGTTCTTC

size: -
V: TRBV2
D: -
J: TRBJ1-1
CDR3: CASSTQGSTEAFF
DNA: TGTGCCAGCAGCACGCAGGGTAGCACTGAAGCTTTCTTT

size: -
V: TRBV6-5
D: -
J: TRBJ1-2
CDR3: CASRLTGLYGYTF
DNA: TGTGCCAGCAGGCTTACAGGGCTATACGGCTACACCTTC

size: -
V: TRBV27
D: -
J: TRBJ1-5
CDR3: CASSSPADNQPQHF
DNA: TGTGCCAGCAGCTCCCCCGCGGACAATCAGCCCCAGCATTTT

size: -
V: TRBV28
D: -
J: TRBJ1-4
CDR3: CASSPRELDEKLFF
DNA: TGTGCCAGCAGTCCGCGAGAGCTTGATGAAAAACTGTTTTTT

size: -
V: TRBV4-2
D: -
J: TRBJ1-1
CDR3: CASSPPGGFSDTEAFF
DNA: TGTGCCAGCAGCCCCCCCGGCGGGTTCTCGGACACTGAAGCTTTCTTT

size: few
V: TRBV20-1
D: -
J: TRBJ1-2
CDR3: CSALHYGYTF
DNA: TGCAGTGCTCTCCACTATGGCTACACCTTC

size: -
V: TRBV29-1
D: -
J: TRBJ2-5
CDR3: CSVGTLTETQYF
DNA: TGCAGCGTCGGGACTCTTACAGAGACCCAGTACTTC

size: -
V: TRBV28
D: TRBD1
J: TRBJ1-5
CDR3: CASSANRGWTEPQHF
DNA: TGTGCCAGCAGTGCTAACAGGGGGTGGACGGAGCCCCAGCATTTT